This T cell receptor beta chain was obtained from a study of T cells in Graves' hyperthyroidism and ophthalmopathy (dated by TCRdb to between 2018 and 2021). Looking at the study overall: Peripheral blood was collected at initial diagnosis, before any treatment. TCR V-J signatures able to tell the groups apart were searched for in a discovery cohort of 100 or so patients, of whom approximately 40 had Graves' ophthalmopathy and 55 to 60 had stable Graves' hyperthyroidism. Prospective prediction of ophthalmopathy was tested in an independent validation cohort of about 19 hyperthyroidism patients and 17 patients who later progressed to ophthalmopathy. The roughly 91 discovery patients were randomly divided into training and test sets at a 7:3 ratio. The study also compared thyroid tissue and blood T-cell repertoires from 6 or 7 Graves' hyperthyroidism patients. Following sampling, methimazole starting at 30 mg daily was given to hyperthyroidism patients, and high-dose intravenous methylprednisolone was given to ophthalmopathy patients. The paper describes TCR Vbeta CDR3 sequencing of 140 or so peripheral blood samples, made up of roughly 45 ophthalmopathy patients, roughly 80 hyperthyroidism patients and 17 progressor patients.

Taken from the germline V gene, the CDR1 and CDR2 loops are SGHTA and FQGNSA. V loses 5 bases at its end and J loses 5 bases; junction bases beyond the gene matches: 7. The cysteine opens and the phenylalanine closes a CDR3 of 15 amino acids. The retained sequence is limited to the CDR3, 45 bases, with the frame set at the first base. Points the paper makes about the study in general: In validation, the model predicted progression to ophthalmopathy a median of about 5.9 months before onset, with 65% to 71% sensitivity and just under 75% specificity. A model built on a 13 V-J signature distinguished ophthalmopathy from stable hyperthyroidism, reaching approximately 89% sensitivity and about 81% specificity in cross-validation and 80%/75% in testing. Most expanded thyroid clonotypes (frequency above 0.001) were also found in blood, which suggests that blood repertoires may mirror thyroid immune responses. No statistical method was used to set the sample size in advance, and investigators knew the group allocation.

The table lists this clonotype with many counts. The specificity of this receptor is unknown. Per-base qualities were not stored, and no clone one base away is much larger. Amplification of TCR beta CDR3 regions was carried out from RNA transcripts. The first round of RT-PCR for the TCR CDR3 was performed with the HTBI primer set and the Qiagen OneStep RT-PCR kit. Libraries were constructed in a second round of multiplex PCR, after which size selection and purification were carried out. Sequencing of the libraries was done on an Illumina HiSeq2000 using paired-end 100 bp reads. Concerning the study's data processing: SOAPnuke was used to process the raw data, throwing out any read that contained adapters or uncalled bases, had a mean Phred below 15, or lacked an exact constant-primer or identifier match. High-quality paired reads were merged using COPE v1.2.5, and each unique nucleotide sequence was defined as a clonotype. Clonotypes were aligned to IMGT TRBV, TRBD and TRBJ reference segments using MiTCR v1.1. The analysis included only V-J combinations with a frequency above 0.0001, which together covered roughly 99% of the repertoires. A TCS score was defined as the ratio of F50 (clonal expansion) to E x V (chaos), with BLOSUM62-based TCRdist applied between CDR3 peptides within each V-J. Welch's t-statistics and random forest reduced 514 V-J features to roughly 13, which were used in a naive Bayes classifier (R e1071). TCRdb handled the public reads itself, with Q25 trimming in fastp and clone calling in MiXCR, and kept productive beta chains. Each CDR3 protein gets just one entry, which takes the most common genes and DNA from the rows behind it. These V and J calls originate from TCRdb's pipeline instead of the authors' own analysis. Counted in this sample were 550,000 to 600,000 distinct CDR3 sequences; around 15% of them appeared once. The ten largest make up about 17% of the sample.

Graves' hyperthyroidism was defined as stable when no progression to ophthalmopathy occurred over 18 months of follow-up. Hyperthyroidism patients were newly diagnosed, had a disease duration of under 2 months, and were aged 18 to 65 years. The study excluded patients with uncontrolled infections, other autoimmune diseases, pregnancy or lactation. Diagnoses relied on clinical symptoms, serum thyroxine and TRAb, thyroid ultrasound and orbital computed tomography. Ficoll-Paque density gradient centrifugation was used to isolate PBMCs from about 10 ml of fresh peripheral blood. Total RNA was extracted with Trizol reagent, and quality was checked on an Agilent 2100 Bioanalyzer.

Recombination joined TRBV7-2 with TRBJ2-5; 11 bases in the middle match TRBD1. The sequencing sample was made of blood. The clonotype was recovered from a woman between 18 and 29 years old with Graves' hyperthyroidism. The CDR3 region reads CASSISDRGHETQYF. The sequenced DNA: TGTGCCAGCAGCATCTCGGACAGGGGGCACGAGACCCAGTACTTC.